One sample yielded the 14 T cell receptor beta chains listed below, sequenced in a study of neurological immune-mediated disorders. TCRdb re-analysed the 5' RACE reads in MiXCR, keeping a single row per CDR3 protein. Here the sample spans around 60,000 distinct CDR3 sequences, 3% to 4% being singletons. The sequencing input was PBMCs. These receptors came from an older woman with multiple sclerosis.

This clonotype was observed at least ten times. The J gene is TRBJ2-5, the V gene TRBV6-2 or TRBV6-3; D remains ambiguous. The V gene's germline CDR1 is MNHEY and CDR2 SVGEGT. Deletions cut 6 bases from V and 5 bases from J, with 13 bases between. CDR3 length equals 13 residues. CDR3 protein: CASSGPARETQYF. The CDR3 DNA follows: TGTGCCAGCAGCGGCCCGGCTCGGGAGACCCAGTACTTC.

This clonotype was seen many times. The V gene is TRBV14, the J gene TRBJ2-1, with D possibly TRBD2 on 5 matching bases. The germline V gene encodes CDR1 SGHDN and CDR2 FVKESK. V lost 4 bases and J 10 bases, leaving 14 bases between the germline ends. CDR3 length: 13 amino acids. This chain's CDR3 is CASSRSGRSEQFF. CDR3 DNA sequence: TGTGCCAGCAGCCGGAGCGGCCGAAGCGAGCAGTTCTTC.

This clonotype was seen ten or more times. The chain employs TRBV20-1 and TRBJ1-2, with unresolved D. The CDR3 runs 14 residues. Trimming took 6 bases from V and 7 from J, leaving 21 bases between them. Germline V gives CDR1 DFQATT, CDR2 SNEGSKA (reference sequence). The CDR3: CSAPTRRVPSGYTF. The CDR3 DNA reads TGCAGTGCCCCCACGAGGAGGGTCCCTAGTGGCTACACCTTC.

The table lists this clonotype with many counts. The V and J genes are TRBV12-3 or TRBV12-4 and TRBJ2-2; tentatively, D is TRBD1 (5 bases). CDR3 size: 13 residues. Trimming took 5 bases from V and 3 from J, leaving 7 bases between them. The CDR3 is CASSVQDTGELFF. CDR3 sequence (DNA): TGTGCCAGCAGTGTACAGGACACCGGGGAGCTGTTTTTT.

This clonotype was detected many times. This chain uses TRBV20-1 with TRBJ2-1, with TRBD2 as a possible D gene (6 bases). CDR1 is DFQATT and CDR2 is SNEGSKA in the germline V gene (reference sequence). Between the trimmed V and J ends, which lost 6 bases and 1 base, there was a span of 13 bases. The CDR3 length is 14 residues. This CDR3 is CSARLGSSYNEQFF. CDR3 sequence (DNA): TGCAGTGCGAGACTAGGAAGTTCCTACAATGAGCAGTTCTTC.

Many counts were recorded for this clonotype. This sequence joins TRBV5-1 and TRBJ2-7; a weak D match, TRBD1 (6 bases). The germline V and J ends were trimmed by 5 bases and 3 bases, with 15 bases remaining between them. In germline, CDR1 is SGHRS, CDR2 YFSETQ. This CDR3 is 14 amino acids long. The CDR3 DNA is TGCGCCAGCAGGGTCTGGACAGAATTCTACGAGCAGTACTTC. It encodes CASRVWTEFYEQYF.

This clonotype was seen many times. The chain carries TRBV7-2 and TRBJ2-1; 9 bases are a match to TRBD2. V shed 9 bases, J shed 7 bases, and the junction held 7 bases outside the gene matches. CDR1 and CDR2 (germline): SGHTA, FQGNSA. CDR3 size: 13 residues. This CDR3 is CASAASGKNEQFF. As DNA, the CDR3 is TGTGCCAGTGCGGCTAGCGGGAAGAATGAGCAGTTCTTC.

Ten or more counts support this clonotype. The chain is built from TRBV6-2 or TRBV6-3 and TRBJ2-2, with 8 bases fitting TRBD1. V trimming: 9 bases; J trimming: 1 base; junction bases outside the gene matches: 13. Germline CDR1 MNHEY, CDR2 SVGEGT. The CDR3 totals 17 residues. The CDR3 sequence is CASTPGQVDGNTGELFF. The CDR3 bases are TGTGCCAGTACCCCGGGACAGGTCGATGGGAACACCGGGGAGCTGTTTTTT.

This clonotype was counted many times. This chain links TRBV20-1 with TRBJ1-1; 11 nucleotides line up with TRBD1. The CDR3 is made up of 13 amino acids. The V segment lost 6 bases and the J segment 3 bases; nucleotides outside the gene matches: 3. CDR1 and CDR2 (germline): DFQATT, SNEGSKA (reference sequence). CDR3 protein: CSAGQGAHTEAFF. Here the CDR3 DNA reads TGCAGTGCAGGACAGGGGGCGCACACTGAAGCTTTCTTT.

This clonotype has a count of ten or more. This chain uses TRBV10-1 with TRBJ1-3, with 7 nucleotides matching TRBD1. Germline V CDR1 and CDR2: WNHNN, SYGVQD (reference sequence). The CDR3 length is 13 residues. Losses at the gene ends were 10 bases for V and 2 bases for J; bases not matched to a gene: 5. Here the CDR3 reads CANDRETGNTIYF. CDR3 in DNA: TGCGCCAACGACAGGGAGACTGGAAACACCATATATTTT.

This clonotype was recorded many times. This chain links TRBV5-1 with TRBJ2-1; TRBD1 matches at 7 bases. The CDR3 is made up of 15 amino acids. V lost 0 bases, J lost 6 bases, and 6 bases stayed unmatched. Germline CDR1 SGHRS, CDR2 YFSETQ. For the CDR3, the DNA is TGCGCCAGCAGCTTGGGCCCAGGACAGGTCAATGAGCAGTTCTTC. This sequence encodes CASSLGPGQVNEQFF. The whole variable domain, filled in from reference TRBV5-1 and TRBJ2-1, reads KAGVTQTPRYLIKTRGQQVTLSCSPISGHRSVSWYQQTPGQGLQFLFEYFSETQRNKGNFPGRFSGRQFSNSRSEMNVSTLELGDSALYLCASSLGPGQVNEQFFGPGTRLTVL.

This clonotype has a count of ten or more. This chain connects TRBV12-3 or TRBV12-4 to TRBJ2-1, with 10 bases lining up with TRBD2. CDR3 length equals 15 residues. The ends lost 7 bases at V and 3 bases at J; junction bases unmatched: 6. CDR3 in DNA: TGTGCCAGCACCCTGGGACTAGCGTACTACAATGAGCAGTTCTTC. It is translated as CASTLGLAYYNEQFF.

In its sample, this clonotype was seen many times. The chain couples TRBV20-1 to TRBJ2-1, with 9 bases identical to TRBD2. Germline-derived CDR1 and CDR2 are DFQATT and SNEGSKA (reference sequence). With V trimmed by 4 bases and J by 8 bases, 12 bases remained unmatched. This CDR3 contains 15 residues. This CDR3 is CSATKIAGVGDEQFF. The DNA of the CDR3 is TGCAGTGCTACCAAAATAGCGGGAGTAGGGGATGAGCAGTTCTTC.

There are many counts of this clonotype. The V call is TRBV20-1, the J call TRBJ2-3, with 12 positions matching TRBD2. The ends lost 1 base at V and 1 base at J; junction bases unmatched: 0. CDR1 is DFQATT, CDR2 SNEGSKA, per germline (reference sequence). The CDR3 has 15 residues. The CDR3 loop is CSARGTSGGTDTQYF. DNA of the CDR3: TGCAGTGCTAGAGGGACTAGCGGGGGCACAGATACGCAGTATTTT.